This record concerns one T cell receptor beta chain sequence. Original processing methods: Nucleated cell counts were estimated from reference gene primer amplification. This table comes from immunoSEQ multiplex PCR, and its TCRdb copy is limited to in-frame clones, with some not included. V and J calls and clone size are as listed in that table; D and trimming were resolved from the DNA. Seen here are more than 250,000 clones, about 88% observed once, and the top ten hold approximately 4%. This entry belongs to a study of blood T cell repertoires in COVID-19. Turning to the study itself: Both acute and convalescent COVID-19 samples were obtained from the United States, Italy and Spain. In each case, the material was cDNA or gDNA derived from T cells, B-cell-depleted T cells, or PBMCs.

With 11 bases removed from V and 1 base from J, the gap between germline ends came to 8 bases. The CDR3 consists of 12 residues. Germline V gene sequence: CDR1 SEHNR, CDR2 FQNEAQ (reference sequence). The TCR was taken from a man aged 18-30 years with active or convalescent COVID-19. The specimen was peripheral blood. The chain recombines TRBV7-9 with TRBJ2-2, with D uncertain. This CDR3 reads CAGDKNTGELFF. The DNA of the CDR3 is TGTGCCGGAGATAAGAACACCGGGGAGCTGTTTTTT.